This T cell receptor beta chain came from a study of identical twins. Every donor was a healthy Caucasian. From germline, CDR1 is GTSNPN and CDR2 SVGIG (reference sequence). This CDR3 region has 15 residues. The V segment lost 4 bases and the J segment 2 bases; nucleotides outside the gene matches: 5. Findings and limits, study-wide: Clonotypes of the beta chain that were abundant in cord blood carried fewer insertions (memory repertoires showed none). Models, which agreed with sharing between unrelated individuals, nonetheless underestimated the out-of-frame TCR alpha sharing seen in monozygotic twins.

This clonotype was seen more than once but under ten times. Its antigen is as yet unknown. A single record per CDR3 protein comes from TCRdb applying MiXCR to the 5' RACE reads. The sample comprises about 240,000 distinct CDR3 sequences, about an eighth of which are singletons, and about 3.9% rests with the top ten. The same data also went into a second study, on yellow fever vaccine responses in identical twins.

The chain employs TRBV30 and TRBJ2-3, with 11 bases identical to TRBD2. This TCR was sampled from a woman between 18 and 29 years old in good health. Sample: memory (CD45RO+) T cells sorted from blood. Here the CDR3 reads CAWTVAGGNTDTQYF. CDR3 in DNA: TGTGCCTGGACCGTAGCGGGGGGGAACACAGATACGCAGTATTTT.